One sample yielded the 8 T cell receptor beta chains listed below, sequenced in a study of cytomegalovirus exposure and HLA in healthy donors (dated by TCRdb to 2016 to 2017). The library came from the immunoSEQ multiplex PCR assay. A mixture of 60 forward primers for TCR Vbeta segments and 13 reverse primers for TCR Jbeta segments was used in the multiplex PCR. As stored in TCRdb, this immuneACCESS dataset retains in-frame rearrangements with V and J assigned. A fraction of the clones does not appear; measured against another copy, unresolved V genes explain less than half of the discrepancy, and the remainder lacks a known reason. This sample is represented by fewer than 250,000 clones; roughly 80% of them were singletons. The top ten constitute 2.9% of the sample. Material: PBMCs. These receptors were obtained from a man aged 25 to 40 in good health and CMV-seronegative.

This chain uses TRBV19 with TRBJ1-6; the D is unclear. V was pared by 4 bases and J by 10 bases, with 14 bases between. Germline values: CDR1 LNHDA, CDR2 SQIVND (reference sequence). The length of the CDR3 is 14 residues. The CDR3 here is CASSTTIGGSPLHF. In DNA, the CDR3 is TGTGCCAGTAGTACCACAATAGGCGGCTCACCCCTCCACTTT.

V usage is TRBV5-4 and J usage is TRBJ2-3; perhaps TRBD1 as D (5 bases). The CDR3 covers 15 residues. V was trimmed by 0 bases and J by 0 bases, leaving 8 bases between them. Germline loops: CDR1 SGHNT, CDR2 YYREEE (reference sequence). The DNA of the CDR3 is TGTGCCAGCAGCTTGGGACAGATCAGCACAGATACGCAGTATTTT. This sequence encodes CASSLGQISTDTQYF. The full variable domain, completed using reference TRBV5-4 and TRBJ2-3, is ETGVTQSPTHLIKTRGQQVTLRCSSQSGHNTVSWYQQALGQGPQFIFQYYREEENGRGNFPPRFSGLQFPNYSSELNVNALELDDSALYLCASSLGQISTDTQYFGPGTRLTVL.

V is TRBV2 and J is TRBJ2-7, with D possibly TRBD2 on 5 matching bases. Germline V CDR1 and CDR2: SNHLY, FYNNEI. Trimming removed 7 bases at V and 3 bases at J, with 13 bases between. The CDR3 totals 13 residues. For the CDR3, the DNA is TGTGCCAGCATGAGCAGTAGCGACTACGAGCAGTACTTC. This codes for CASMSSSDYEQYF.

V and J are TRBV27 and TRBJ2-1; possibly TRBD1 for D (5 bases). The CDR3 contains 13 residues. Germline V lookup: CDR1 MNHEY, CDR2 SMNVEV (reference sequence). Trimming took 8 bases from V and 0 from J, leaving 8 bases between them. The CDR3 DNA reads TGTGCCAGCGCTGACAGCTCCTACAATGAGCAGTTCTTC. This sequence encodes CASADSSYNEQFF.

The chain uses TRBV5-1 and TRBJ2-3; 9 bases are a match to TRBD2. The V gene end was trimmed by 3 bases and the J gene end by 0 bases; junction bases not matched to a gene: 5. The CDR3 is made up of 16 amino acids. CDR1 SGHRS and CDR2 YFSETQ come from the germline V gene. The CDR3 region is CASSSLSGGSTDTQYF. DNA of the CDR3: TGCGCCAGCAGCTCCCTTAGCGGGGGAAGCACAGATACGCAGTATTTT.

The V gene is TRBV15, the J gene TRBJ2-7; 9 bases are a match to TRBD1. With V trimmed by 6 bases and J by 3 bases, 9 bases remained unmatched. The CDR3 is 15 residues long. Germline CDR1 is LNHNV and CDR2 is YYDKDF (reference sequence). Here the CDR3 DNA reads TGTGCCACCAGTCTGGGACAGGGTACGATCTACGAGCAGTACTTC. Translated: CATSLGQGTIYEQYF.

CDR3 sequence reads: CASSTPGTGVYEQYF. Here the CDR3 DNA reads TGTGCCAGCAGTACCCCCGGGACAGGGGTGTACGAGCAGTACTTC. The rearrangement uses TRBV6-6 and TRBJ2-7; 10 bases line up with TRBD1. J gave up 4 bases and V 5 bases, and 8 bases lay outside the gene matches. This CDR3 spans 15 amino acids. Looked up from germline, CDR1 is MNHNY and CDR2 is SVGAGI (reference sequence).

The DNA of the CDR3 is TGCGCCAGCAGCCGCTCGAGGGACTCTGGAAACACCATATATTTT. Amino acid sequence: CASSRSRDSGNTIYF. The chain carries TRBV4-3 and TRBJ1-3, with D unresolved. Trimming left V 4 bases short and J 0 bases short, with 10 bases between. The CDR3 runs to 15 residues. Per the germline V gene, CDR1 is LGHNA and CDR2 is YSLEER.